The rows below give T cell receptor beta chains drawn from one sample of a study of blood T cells in healthy people across ages. TCRdb processed the 5' RACE reads anew with MiXCR; each CDR3 protein has one entry. The data show under 2 million distinct CDR3 sequences, about 31% seen once. Material for sequencing was blood. Receptors were obtained from a woman in her 30s in good health. CDR3s include the opening cysteine and the closing phenylalanine or tryptophan. The order of the fields is D gene, V gene, clone size, J gene, CDR3 DNA, CDR3 protein. A D gene is named only where the DNA matches it firmly. Some rows have no size entry. The others give once, few or many, or a class for an expanded clone.

TRBD1	TRBV5-1	once	TRBJ1-2	TGCGCCAGCAGCTGGGGACAGGGGGCGTCGAGCGGCTACACCTTC	CASSWGQGASSGYTF
TRBD2	TRBV6-2/TRBV6-3	.	TRBJ2-7	TGTGCCAGCAGGGGGACTAGCGGGATAAGTTCGTACTTC	CASRGTSGISSYF
TRBD2	TRBV6-1	.	TRBJ2-5	TGTGCCAGCAGTGTGGGGACTAGCGCTGATGGAGAGACCCAGTACTTC	CASSVGTSADGETQYF
.	TRBV5-5	few	TRBJ2-5	TGTGCCAGCCGCGTGGGGATTCCTCAAGAGACCCAGTACTTC	CASRVGIPQETQYF
.	TRBV27	.	TRBJ2-5	TGTGCCAGCACCCTAGGGGGTCTACAGGAGACCCAGTACTTC	CASTLGGLQETQYF
.	TRBV11-2	few	TRBJ2-1	TGTGCCAGCAGTCGACTTTGGACAGCAGTTAATGAGCAGTTCTTC	CASSRLWTAVNEQFF
TRBD2	TRBV20-1	.	TRBJ2-5	TGCAGTGCTGGGAGACTAGCGGGGGGCCGCATCCAAGAGACCCAGTACTTC	CSAGRLAGGRIQETQYF
TRBD1	TRBV9	.	TRBJ2-7	TGTGCCAGCAGCGTAGGAGACAGGGCCACCTACGAGCAGTACTTC	CASSVGDRATYEQYF
.	TRBV20-1	.	TRBJ2-3	TGCAGTGCAATATCGAGGGGGTTCCCAGATACGCAGTATTTT	CSAISRGFPDTQYF
TRBD2	TRBV7-2	few	TRBJ2-3	TGTGCCAGCAGCACCGCGAGCGGGGGCACAGATACGCAGTATTTT	CASSTASGGTDTQYF
.	TRBV3-1	.	TRBJ2-5	TGTGCCAGCAGCCCGGGAGACAGAAGTTACCAAGAGACCCAGTACTTC	CASSPGDRSYQETQYF
.	TRBV20-1	.	TRBJ2-2	TGCAGTGCTAGAGATGTGAACAGGGATCGTACCGGGGAGCTGTTTTTT	CSARDVNRDRTGELFF
TRBD2	TRBV20-1	few	TRBJ2-5	TGCAGTGCGCCCGGACTAGCGGGGGTTGGGGAGACCCAGTACTTC	CSAPGLAGVGETQYF
TRBD1	TRBV7-9	.	TRBJ2-3	TGTGCCAGCAGCCCTACAGGGGCTTACACAGATACGCAGTATTTT	CASSPTGAYTDTQYF
.	TRBV27	.	TRBJ2-1	TGTGCCAGCAGTCCGCCCCGAGGGCCTAACTCCTACAATGAGCAGTTCTTC	CASSPPRGPNSYNEQFF
.	TRBV7-2	.	TRBJ2-4	TGTGCCAGCAGCCTCCACCCGTGGGCCTTATCAGCCAAAAACATTCAGTACTTC	CASSLHPWALSAKNIQYF
TRBD2	TRBV7-3	.	TRBJ2-7	TGTGCCAGCAGCAGAGGACTAGCGGGAGTGAGCGAGCAGTACTTC	CASSRGLAGVSEQYF
.	TRBV20-1	few	TRBJ1-2	TGCAGTGCTAGACCCGACCCATACGGTGGCTACACCTTC	CSARPDPYGGYTF
.	TRBV20-1	.	TRBJ1-1	TGCAGTGCTAGAAGTGCCAGGTCGAACACTGAAGCTTTCTTT	CSARSARSNTEAFF
TRBD2	TRBV28	.	TRBJ2-3	TGTGCCAGCAGTTTAAGTACCGGGACTAGCGGGAGTACAGATACGCAGTATTTT	CASSLSTGTSGSTDTQYF
TRBD2	TRBV4-1	.	TRBJ2-1	TGCGCCAGCAGCCAAGTAGGGACTAGTAGTAATGAGCAGTTCTTC	CASSQVGTSSNEQFF
.	TRBV6-5	once	TRBJ2-5	TGTGCCAGCAGTTACTCGACGCAGTCCCGTTCGGACCAAGAGACCCAGTACTTC	CASSYSTQSRSDQETQYF
.	TRBV3-1	few	TRBJ1-2	TGTGCCAGCAGCCAAGATCCAGAAAGCCTCTCCTCCGGCTATGGCTACACCTTC	CASSQDPESLSSGYGYTF
.	TRBV5-1	.	TRBJ1-2	TGCGCCAGCAGCTTGGAACGGCCAGGGGACTATGGCTACACCTTC	CASSLERPGDYGYTF
.	TRBV5-5	.	TRBJ2-1	TGTGCCTGCAGCTCTGCCCCCCTAGAGCGGTTTTCTTTTGAGCAGTTCTTC	CACSSAPLERFSFEQFF
.	TRBV21-1	.	TRBJ1-6	TGTGCCAGCAGCAAAGAGGGGTTGCACAGCTCACCCCTCCACTTT	CASSKEGLHSSPLHF
.	TRBV15	.	TRBJ1-2	TGTGCCACCAGCAGAGATGGGTGGGGAACTGGTGACTATGGCTACACCTTC	CATSRDGWGTGDYGYTF
.	TRBV7-9	few	TRBJ1-2	TGTGCCAGCAGCCCCCCTGTGGAGATCTATGGCTACACCTTC	CASSPPVEIYGYTF
.	TRBV27	.	TRBJ1-5	TGTGCCAGCAGTACAGGGTACAATCAGCCCCAGCATTTT	CASSTGYNQPQHF
.	TRBV20-1	many	TRBJ2-3	TGCAGTGCTAGGCACGGGACGAGCACAGATACGCAGTATTTT	CSARHGTSTDTQYF
.	TRBV7-9	few	TRBJ2-7	TGTGCCAGCAGCTTAGATCAGGGCGTCTCCTACGAGCAGTACTTC	CASSLDQGVSYEQYF
.	TRBV7-9	few	TRBJ2-1	TGTGCCAGCAGCCCCGACAGGTTCTCCTACAATGAGCAGTTCTTC	CASSPDRFSYNEQFF
.	TRBV18	few	TRBJ1-4	TGTGCCAGCTCACGACAACTTAGGGAAAAACTGTTTTTT	CASSRQLREKLFF
.	TRBV10-3	.	TRBJ1-5	TGTGCCATCAGTGGGTCAGGTGGCAATCAGCCCCAGCATTTT	CAISGSGGNQPQHF
TRBD1	TRBV9	.	TRBJ2-3	TGTGCCAGCAGCCCTACCAGGGGGCACACAGATACGCAGTATTTT	CASSPTRGHTDTQYF
TRBD1	TRBV29-1	many	TRBJ2-7	TGCAGCGTGCACAGGGGGCTCGACGAGCAGTACTTC	CSVHRGLDEQYF
TRBD2	TRBV2	once	TRBJ2-3	TGTGCCAGCAGTGTCGGACTAGCGGGGGGGCCAATGAGTATGGATACGCAGTATTTT	CASSVGLAGGPMSMDTQYF
.	TRBV4-1	few	TRBJ2-3	TGCGCCAGCAGCCAAGAAGCTAGCGCGACAGATACGCAGTATTTT	CASSQEASATDTQYF
.	TRBV27	.	TRBJ2-2	TGTGCCAGCAGTTCGGACACCCAGAACACCGGGGAGCTGTTTTTT	CASSSDTQNTGELFF
TRBD1	TRBV24-1	once	TRBJ2-3	TGTGCCACCAGTGACCCGGGACAGGTCGGCACAGATGCGCAGTATTTT	CATSDPGQVGTDAQYF
TRBD1	TRBV24-1	.	TRBJ2-5	TGTGCCACCAGTGACTCCGGGACAGGTGACCAAGAGACCCAGTACTTC	CATSDSGTGDQETQYF
TRBD2	TRBV20-1	few	TRBJ2-7	TGCAGTGCTAGGGGTACTAGCGGGGGGGCCTACGAGCAGTACTTC	CSARGTSGGAYEQYF
.	TRBV9	.	TRBJ2-5	TGTGCCAGCAGCGCCCGGGGGACGGCGGAGACCCAGTACTTC	CASSARGTAETQYF
TRBD2	TRBV6-1	.	TRBJ2-1	TGTGCCAGCAGTCCCATCGGTGGGCCGGGACTAGCGGGACCTTACTCCTACAATGAGCAGTTCTTC	CASSPIGGPGLAGPYSYNEQFF
.	TRBV7-8	.	TRBJ1-4	TGTGCCAGCAGCTTACTTCCTCCGGGAAGTGAAAAACTGTTTTTT	CASSLLPPGSEKLFF
TRBD2	TRBV6-1	few	TRBJ2-5	TGTGCCAGCAGTCTACCCGGACTAGCCGCAGAGACCCAGTACTTC	CASSLPGLAAETQYF
TRBD1	TRBV28	.	TRBJ1-2	TGTGCCAGCAGTTTCCAACTCATGACAGGGGATGGCTACACCTTC	CASSFQLMTGDGYTF
.	TRBV6-1	.	TRBJ2-5	TGTGCCAGCAGTGCGGGGGGCTTGGAGACCCAGTACTTC	CASSAGGLETQYF
TRBD1	TRBV14	few	TRBJ1-1	TGTGCCAGCAGCCAAGAGAGCCTCTGGGGAGGGGGCAACACTGAAGCTTTCTTT	CASSQESLWGGGNTEAFF
TRBD1	TRBV5-1	.	TRBJ2-7	TGCGCCAGCAGCTTGATAGGACAGGGGGATCTCGAGCAGTACTTC	CASSLIGQGDLEQYF
.	TRBV24-1	.	TRBJ2-7	TGTGCCACCAGTGATTTGGGGGGTTACGAGCAGTACTTC	CATSDLGGYEQYF
TRBD1	TRBV7-9	few	TRBJ2-1	TGTGCCAGCAGCTTACAGGGGGCAGTTGTAAGTGAGCAGTTCTTC	CASSLQGAVVSEQFF
TRBD2	TRBV12-3/TRBV12-4	few	TRBJ2-3	TGTGCCAGCACCCACAAGACAGCGGGACTCACAGATACGCAGTATTTT	CASTHKTAGLTDTQYF
.	TRBV5-1	.	TRBJ2-6	TGCGCCAGCAACTGGGCCGGGGGGGCCAACGTCCTGACTTTC	CASNWAGGANVLTF
.	TRBV5-1	.	TRBJ2-7	TGCGCCAGCAGCTTGAGTCCCGTCGAAGAGCAGTACTTC	CASSLSPVEEQYF
.	TRBV20-1	many	TRBJ2-1	TGCAGTGCTAGAGTTACCGGATTCGTCGACAATGAGCAGTTCTTC	CSARVTGFVDNEQFF
.	TRBV2	few	TRBJ2-5	TGTGCCAGCAGTGACAAAGCGTCTGAAAGGACCCAGTACTTC	CASSDKASERTQYF
TRBD2	TRBV28	few	TRBJ2-7	TGTGCCAGCGCCCCCCGCGGGAGGGCCCACGAGCAGTACTTC	CASAPRGRAHEQYF
TRBD1	TRBV5-1	few	TRBJ1-1	TGCGCCAGCCTCGGACAGGGGGCGGACACTGAAGCTTTCTTT	CASLGQGADTEAFF